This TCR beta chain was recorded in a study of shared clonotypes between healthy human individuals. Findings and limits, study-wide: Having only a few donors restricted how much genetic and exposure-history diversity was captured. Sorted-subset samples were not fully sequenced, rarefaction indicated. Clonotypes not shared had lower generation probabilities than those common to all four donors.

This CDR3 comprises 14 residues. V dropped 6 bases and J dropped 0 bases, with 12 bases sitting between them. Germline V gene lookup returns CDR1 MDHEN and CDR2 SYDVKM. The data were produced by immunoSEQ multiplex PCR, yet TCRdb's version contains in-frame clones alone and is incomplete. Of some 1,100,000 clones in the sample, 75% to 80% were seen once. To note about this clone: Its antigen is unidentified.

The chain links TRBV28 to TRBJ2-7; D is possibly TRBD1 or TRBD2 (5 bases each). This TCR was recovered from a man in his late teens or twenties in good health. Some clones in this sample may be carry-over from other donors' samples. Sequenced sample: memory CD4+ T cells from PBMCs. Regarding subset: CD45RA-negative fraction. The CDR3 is CASSLQGPSYEQYF. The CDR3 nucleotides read TGTGCCAGCAGCCTTCAGGGACCCTCCTACGAGCAGTACTTC.